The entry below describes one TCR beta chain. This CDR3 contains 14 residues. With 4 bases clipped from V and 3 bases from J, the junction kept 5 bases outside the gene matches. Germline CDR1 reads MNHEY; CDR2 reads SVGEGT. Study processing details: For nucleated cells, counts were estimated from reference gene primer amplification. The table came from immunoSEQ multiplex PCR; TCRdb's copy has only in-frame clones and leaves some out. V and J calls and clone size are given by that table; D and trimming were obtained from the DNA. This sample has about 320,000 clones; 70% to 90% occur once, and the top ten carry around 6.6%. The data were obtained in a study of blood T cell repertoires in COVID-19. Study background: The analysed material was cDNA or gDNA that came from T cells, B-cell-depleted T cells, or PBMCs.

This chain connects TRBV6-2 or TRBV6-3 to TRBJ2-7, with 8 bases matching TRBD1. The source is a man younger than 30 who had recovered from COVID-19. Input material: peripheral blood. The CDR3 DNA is TGTGCCAGCAGTTCGGACAGGGAGCTCTACGAGCAGTACTTC. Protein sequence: CASSSDRELYEQYF.